The T cell receptor beta chain under discussion was sequenced for a study of T cell repertoires in ileal Crohn's disease. Study-wide context: At surgery, roughly 35% of patients smoked, with median disease duration about eight years. Study-level points and caveats: Clonal expansions were more frequent in active smokers than non-smokers at surgery.

This CDR3 has 16 residues. Germline lookup yields CDR1 SGHTA and CDR2 FQGNSA. TCRdb keeps only in-frame clones here, not all; method: immunoSEQ multiplex PCR. The data contain about 1,900 clones, approximately 80% of them singletons. On this clone: Antigen specificity is unknown.

The source material was ileal tissue. The origin of this receptor is an adult with Crohn's disease. The genes are TRBV7-2 and TRBJ2-5, with 9 positions matching TRBD1. TRBJ2-7 explains the end of the DNA better; the J call may be wrong. Here the CDR3 DNA reads TGTGCCAGCAGCTTAGACTCCGGGACAGGGAGTTACGAGCAGTACTTC. Translation: CASSLDSGTGSYEQYF.